Each of the 27 T cell receptor beta chains below was sequenced from the same sample in a study of spatial heterogeneity in lung cancer. TCRdb ran MiXCR on the 5' RACE reads and lists one entry per CDR3 protein. The data hold under 20,000 distinct CDR3 sequences, with roughly 19% observed a single time. Stated time point: blood at routine non-recurrence follow-up after resection. This specimen consisted of PBMCs, obtained at follow-up. These receptors were obtained from a male donor with early-stage non-small cell lung cancer.

This clonotype was picked up a small number of times. V and J are TRBV10-3 and TRBJ1-5, with D tentatively TRBD1 (6 bases). The V end was cut by 4 bases, the J end by 4 bases, with 8 bases between. This CDR3 is built from 13 residues. Germline V gene sequence: CDR1 ENHRY, CDR2 SYGVKD. The CDR3 spells CAISGQDNQPQHF. DNA of the CDR3: TGTGCCATCAGTGGACAGGATAATCAGCCCCAGCATTTT.

The rearrangement uses TRBV9 and TRBJ2-5; TRBD2 agrees at 8 bases. CDR3 length: 16 residues. CDR1 and CDR2 from the germline V gene are SGDLS and YYNGEE. V lost 0 bases and J lost 4; bases outside the gene matches: 8. The CDR3 loop reads CASSVGSAGEVETQYF. CDR3 nucleotides: TGTGCCAGCAGCGTAGGGTCAGCGGGGGAGGTAGAGACCCAGTACTTC.

About this clonotype itself: This may come from a read error, since a much larger clone is one base off. The chain joins TRBV6-5 to TRBJ2-1, with 7 bases fitting TRBD1. The J call may be faulty, since TRBJ2-7 better matches the DNA end. Germline V gene data show CDR1 as MNHEY and CDR2 as SVGAGI. The CDR3 is 14 amino acids. The chain's CDR3 is CASSLTGTYNEQYF. CDR3 in DNA: TGTGCCAGCAGTCTGACAGGGACCTACAATGAGCAGTACTTC.

J is TRBJ1-4 and V is TRBV20-1, with 7 bases matching TRBD1. Germline values: CDR1 DFQATT, CDR2 SNEGSKA (reference sequence). CDR3 length equals 14 residues. V lost 4 bases and J lost 9; bases outside the gene matches: 11. CDR3 protein: CSAKTTGFEKKLFF. CDR3 bases: TGCAGTGCTAAGACGACAGGGTTTGAAAAAAAACTGTTTTTT.

The chain is built from TRBV6-2 or TRBV6-3 and TRBJ2-3, with 9 positions matching TRBD2. The CDR3 sequence is 17 residues long. The junction had 9 bases not matched to a gene; V was cut back by 5 bases and J by 0 bases. CDR1 is MNHEY and CDR2 is SVGEGT in the germline V gene. The CDR3 DNA reads TGTGCCAGCAGTCGACGCCCTAGCGGGACTAGCACAGATACGCAGTATTTT. Amino acids: CASSRRPSGTSTDTQYF.

This clonotype was counted between two and nine times. V and J are TRBV18 and TRBJ1-4; 9 nucleotides agree with TRBD1. The CDR3 contains 15 residues. Germline V gives CDR1 KGHSH, CDR2 LQKENI. The J segment lost 7 bases and the V segment lost 0 bases, leaving 3 bases of the junction unmatched. CDR3 sequence (DNA): TGTGCCAGCTCACCACCGGGACAGGGCTTTGAAAAACTGTTTTTT. It specifies CASSPPGQGFEKLFF. Full variable domain (rest looked up from reference TRBV18 and TRBJ1-4): NAGVMQNPRHLVRRRGQEARLRCSPMKGHSHVYWYRQLPEEGLKFMVYLQKENIIDESGMPKERFSAEFPKEGPSILRIQQVVRGDSAAYFCASSPPGQGFEKLFFGSGTQLSVL.

Only a few counts were recorded for this clonotype. The chain has TRBV6-5 and TRBJ2-7; tentative D call: TRBD2 (6 bases). V gave up 6 bases and J gave up 12 bases, with 21 bases separating them. The germline V gene encodes CDR1 MNHEY and CDR2 SVGAGI. The CDR3 sequence is 13 residues long. The CDR3 DNA reads as TGTGCCAGCAGCCCCGGGGGTCTGACGATTTGGTACTTC. Protein: CASSPGGLTIWYF.

In its sample, this clonotype was seen many times. The chain is built from TRBV15 and TRBJ2-2; D remains unclear. The germline gives CDR1 LNHNV, CDR2 YYDKDF (reference sequence). The CDR3 is made up of 15 amino acids. V lost 0 bases and J 4 bases, leaving 9 bases between the germline ends. The CDR3 reads CATSRESKATGELFF. The CDR3 DNA is TGTGCCACCAGCAGAGAGAGTAAAGCCACCGGGGAGCTGTTTTTT.

This clonotype is medium-sized. V gene TRBV29-1 combines with J gene TRBJ1-4, with 10 bases that match TRBD1. J was trimmed by 5 bases and V by 6 bases; bases with no gene match: 0. Germline V lookup: CDR1 SQVTM, CDR2 ANQGSEA. CDR3 length: 12 amino acids. The CDR3 here is CSVGQGNEKLFF. The CDR3 nucleotides read TGCAGCGTGGGACAGGGGAATGAAAAACTGTTTTTT.

For this clonotype: Since a much larger clone is just one base distant, this may be a read error. The rearrangement links TRBV7-6 to TRBJ1-3, with no clear D. The CDR3 has 15 amino acids. Between the trimmed V and J ends, which lost 6 bases and 3 bases, there was a span of 15 bases. The germline V gene encodes CDR1 SGHVS and CDR2 FNYEAQ. CDR3 loop: CASSFRRGCGNTIYF. The DNA for the CDR3 is TGTGCCAGCAGTTTTAGGCGGGGTTGTGGAAACACCATATATTTT.

This clonotype was recorded at least ten times. The chain recombines TRBV7-9 with TRBJ2-1; D possibly corresponds to TRBD1 (5 bases). Germline V lookup: CDR1 SEHNR, CDR2 FQNEAQ (reference sequence). This CDR3 contains 14 residues. V dropped 5 bases and J dropped 4 bases, with 12 bases sitting between them. The CDR3 protein is CASSPRQNYNEQFF. In DNA form, the CDR3 reads TGTGCCAGCAGCCCGAGACAGAATTACAATGAGCAGTTCTTC.

This clonotype appeared a few times. CDR3 bases: TGCAGTGCTAGAGAGCATATTCTGGTAAATCAGCCCCAGCATTTT. Residues: CSAREHILVNQPQHF. This chain joins TRBV20-1 and TRBJ1-5; unclear D gene. The CDR3 contains 15 residues. V was pared by 0 bases and J by 4 bases, with 13 bases between. Germline V gives CDR1 DFQATT, CDR2 SNEGSKA (reference sequence).

This clonotype has a count of ten or more. The chain joins TRBV7-6 to TRBJ2-7; no clear D gene. Germline loops: CDR1 SGHVS, CDR2 FNYEAQ. V was pared by 1 base and J by 3 bases, with 7 bases between. CDR3 length equals 13 residues. The CDR3 spells CASSLGPNYEQYF. CDR3 DNA: TGTGCCAGCAGCTTAGGCCCCAACTACGAGCAGTACTTC.

This chain joins TRBV6-5 and TRBJ2-3, with TRBD2 matching 8 bases. V trimming: 10 bases; J trimming: 2 bases; junction bases outside the gene matches: 5. This CDR3 has 13 amino acids. Germline values: CDR1 MNHEY, CDR2 SVGAGI. As DNA, the CDR3 is TGTGCCACGAAAGCGGGGGTCACAGATACGCAGTATTTT. Encoded protein: CATKAGVTDTQYF.

As to this clonotype: This may come from a read error, since a much larger clone is one base off. The gene calls are TRBV20-1 and TRBJ2-7, with D perhaps matching TRBD1 (6 bases). In germline, CDR1 is DFQATT, CDR2 SNEGSKA (reference sequence). This CDR3 is built from 12 residues. Trimming cost V 7 bases and J 2 bases, with 12 bases left between them. CDR3 amino acids: CSVGDRPYEQYF. In nucleotides, the CDR3 is TGCAGTGTGGGTGACAGGCCCTACGAGCAGTACTTC.

By its share, this clonotype is medium-sized. The chain couples TRBV19 to TRBJ1-2; 9 bases line up with TRBD1. V trimming: 9 bases; J trimming: 5 bases; junction bases outside the gene matches: 4. CDR1 and CDR2 (germline): LNHDA, SQIVND (reference sequence). The CDR3 loop spans 12 amino acids. CDR3 region: CASRTGAYGYTF. CDR3 DNA sequence: TGTGCCAGCCGGACAGGGGCATATGGCTACACCTTC.

The rearrangement links TRBV10-3 to TRBJ2-1; 8 positions match TRBD2. V lost 5 bases and J lost 5; bases outside the gene matches: 5. This CDR3 contains 14 residues. Per germline, CDR1 ENHRY and CDR2 SYGVKD. The CDR3 bases are TGTGCCATCAGTACCGGGACTAGGGACAATGAGCAGTTCTTC. Amino acids: CAISTGTRDNEQFF.

This clonotype was counted many times. V usage is TRBV25-1 and J usage is TRBJ2-5; tentatively, D is TRBD1 (6 bases). V gave up 5 bases and J gave up 5 bases, with 15 bases separating them. The CDR3 is 14 amino acids. In germline, CDR1 is MGHDK, CDR2 SYGVNS. The CDR3 is CASSLQGLKETQYF. CDR3 bases: TGTGCCAGCAGTCTACAGGGTCTCAAGGAGACCCAGTACTTC.

V is TRBV2 and J is TRBJ2-5; D is possibly TRBD1 (5 bases). V dropped 5 bases and J dropped 4 bases, with 17 bases sitting between them. Germline-derived CDR1 and CDR2 are SNHLY and FYNNEI. The CDR3 has 15 amino acids. CDR3 coding DNA: TGTGCCAGCAGTCTGACAACAGGCATGGGAGAGACCCAGTACTTC. Translation: CASSLTTGMGETQYF.

As regards this clonotype: A much larger clone sits a single nucleotide away, making a read error possible. V gene TRBV10-3 combines with J gene TRBJ1-4; weak D call: TRBD1 (5 bases). Germline-derived CDR1 and CDR2 are ENHRY and SYGVKD. The CDR3 runs 13 residues. This CDR3 is CAISEVRVEKLIF. In DNA, the CDR3 is TGTGCCATCAGTGAGGTCAGGGTTGAAAAACTGATTTTT.

This clonotype was counted a single time. The V and J genes are TRBV14 and TRBJ2-7, with 8 nucleotides matching TRBD1. CDR3 length: 13 residues. Germline assignment: CDR1 SGHDN and CDR2 FVKESK. J lost 3 bases, V lost 4 bases, and 2 bases had no gene match. The CDR3 sequence: CASSRDRIYEQYF. The CDR3 nucleotides are TGTGCCAGCAGCCGGGACAGGATCTACGAGCAGTACTTC.

Relative to its sample, this clonotype is medium-sized (0.01 to 0.1%). The gene calls are TRBV12-3 or TRBV12-4 and TRBJ1-6, with a possible D match to TRBD1 (5 bases). V was shortened by 5 bases and J by 10 bases, with 15 bases between the two germline ends. The CDR3 runs 14 residues. The CDR3 here is CASSNSGGTSPLHF. CDR3 sequence (DNA): TGTGCCAGCAGTAACTCGGGGGGAACCTCACCCCTCCACTTT.

The table lists this clonotype with many counts. The chain is built from TRBV12-3 or TRBV12-4 and TRBJ1-5; 8 bases are shared with TRBD1. The CDR3 runs to 15 residues. With V trimmed by 4 bases and J by 7 bases, 9 bases remained unmatched. Here the CDR3 reads CASSSDRVFGQPQHF. Here the CDR3 DNA reads TGTGCCAGCAGTTCGGACAGGGTATTTGGGCAGCCCCAGCATTTT.

This clonotype is termed medium-sized. The chain carries TRBV19 and TRBJ2-2; 10 bases agree with TRBD2. Germline CDR1 is LNHDA and CDR2 is SQIVND (reference sequence). The V gene end was trimmed by 6 bases and the J gene end by 5 bases; junction bases not matched to a gene: 3. The CDR3 loop spans 14 amino acids. This CDR3 reads CASSSAGGTGELFF. CDR3 sequence (DNA): TGTGCCAGTAGCTCAGCGGGGGGGACCGGGGAGCTGTTTTTT. The full variable domain, completed using reference TRBV19 and TRBJ2-2, is DGGITQSPKYLFRKEGQNVTLSCEQNLNHDAMYWYRQDPGQGLRLIYYSQIVNDFQKGDIAEGYSVSREKKESFPLTVTSAQKNPTAFYLCASSSAGGTGELFFGEGSRLTVL.

This chain links TRBV12-3 or TRBV12-4 with TRBJ2-7; 7 bases align to TRBD1. After removal of 3 bases from V and 3 bases from J, the junction contained 8 bases not matched to a gene. This CDR3 spans 15 amino acids. This chain's CDR3 is CASSFFPGTVYEQYF. DNA for the CDR3: TGTGCCAGCAGTTTTTTTCCCGGGACAGTCTACGAGCAGTACTTC.

By share of the sample, this clonotype is medium-sized (0.01 to 0.1%). The chain links TRBV5-1 to TRBJ2-5; 13 nucleotides match TRBD2. This CDR3 comprises 15 residues. V was pared by 3 bases and J by 4 bases, with 3 bases of the junction left unmatched. The germline V gene encodes CDR1 SGHRS and CDR2 YFSETQ. The CDR3 DNA reads TGCGCCAGCAGCTCCGGGACTAGCGGGACAGAGACCCAGTACTTC. Translated: CASSSGTSGTETQYF.

Only a few counts were recorded for this clonotype. The J gene is TRBJ2-3, the V gene TRBV7-3; 8 positions match TRBD2. Per germline, CDR1 SGHTA and CDR2 FQGTGA. Losses at the gene ends were 1 base for V and 1 base for J; bases not matched to a gene: 7. The CDR3 covers 17 residues. The CDR3 sequence is CASSLSGAGAGTDTQYF. CDR3 coding DNA: TGTGCCAGCAGCTTAAGCGGAGCGGGGGCTGGCACAGATACGCAGTATTTT.